The present T cell receptor beta chain was sequenced within a study of cytomegalovirus exposure and HLA in healthy donors. For the study at large: Some 77 million unique TCRs from HLA-typed donors were held in an early release of data.

Study-level results: The sole available immune exposure information was CMV serostatus. It was reported that the classifier diagnosed cytomegalovirus status with high specificity and sensitivity in both the original and validation cohorts.

This clone was picked up one time. The antigen remains undetermined. When sampled, the donors appeared nominally healthy, though they likely had unrecorded immune exposures. The primer mix had 60 Vbeta and 13 Jbeta primers. This table comes from immunoSEQ multiplex PCR, and its TCRdb copy is limited to in-frame clones, with some not included. The table records some 150,000 clones, roughly 80% of them present only once. J lost 6 bases, V lost 7 bases, and 10 bases had no gene match. This CDR3 has 14 amino acids. Germline CDR1 reads SGDLS; CDR2 reads YYNGEE. The TCR originated in a man aged 35 to 55 in good health and CMV-seropositive. The specimen sequenced was PBMCs. The J gene is TRBJ2-1, the V gene TRBV9; TRBD1 matches 7 bases. CDR3 coding DNA: TGTGCCAGCGGCAAGGGGGCCGCCGGCAATGAGCAGTTCTTC. As protein: CASGKGAAGNEQFF. Combining the CDR3 with reference TRBV9 and TRBJ2-1 gives the whole variable domain DSGVTQTPKHLITATGQRVTLRCSPRSGDLSVYWYQQSLDQGLQFLIQYYNGEERAKGNILERFSAQQFPDLHSELNLSSLELGDSALYFCASGKGAAGNEQFFGPGTRLTVL.